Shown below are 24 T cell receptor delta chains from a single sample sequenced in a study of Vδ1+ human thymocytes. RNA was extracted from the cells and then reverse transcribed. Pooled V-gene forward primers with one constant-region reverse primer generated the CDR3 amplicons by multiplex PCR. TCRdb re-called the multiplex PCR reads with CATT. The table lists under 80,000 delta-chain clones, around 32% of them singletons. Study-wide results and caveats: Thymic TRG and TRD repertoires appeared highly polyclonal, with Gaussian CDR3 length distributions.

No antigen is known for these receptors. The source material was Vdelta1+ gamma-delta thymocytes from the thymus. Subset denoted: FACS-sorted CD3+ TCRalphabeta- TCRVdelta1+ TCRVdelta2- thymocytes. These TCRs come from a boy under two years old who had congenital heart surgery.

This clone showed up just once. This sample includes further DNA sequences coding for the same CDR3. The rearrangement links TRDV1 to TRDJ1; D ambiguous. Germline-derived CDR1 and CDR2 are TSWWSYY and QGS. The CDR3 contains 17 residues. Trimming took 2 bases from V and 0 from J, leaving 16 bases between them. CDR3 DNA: TGTGCTCTTGGGGAATTGTGGGTTCCATCCCACACCGATAAACTCATCTTT. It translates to CALGELWVPSHTDKLIF.

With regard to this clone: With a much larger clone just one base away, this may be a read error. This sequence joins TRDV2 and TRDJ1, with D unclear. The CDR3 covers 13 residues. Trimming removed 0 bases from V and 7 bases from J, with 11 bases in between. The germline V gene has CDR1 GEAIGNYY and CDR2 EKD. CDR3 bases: TGTGCCTGTGACACCGAGGGCTCCGGTAAACTCATCTTT. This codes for CACDTEGSGKLIF.

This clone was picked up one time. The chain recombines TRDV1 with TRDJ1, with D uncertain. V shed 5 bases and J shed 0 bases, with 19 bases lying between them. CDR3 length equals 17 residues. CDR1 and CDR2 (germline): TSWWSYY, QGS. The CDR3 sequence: CALGFPAREPNTDKLIF. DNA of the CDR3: TGTGCTCTTGGGTTCCCCGCCCGCGAACCTAACACCGATAAACTCATCTTT.

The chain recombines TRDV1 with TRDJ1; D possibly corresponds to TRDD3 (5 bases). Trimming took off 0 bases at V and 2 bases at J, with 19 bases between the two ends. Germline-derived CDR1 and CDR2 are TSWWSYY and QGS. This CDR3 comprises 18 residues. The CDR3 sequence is CALGELRGGPRGTDKLIF. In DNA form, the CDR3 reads TGTGCTCTTGGGGAACTTCGAGGGGGGCCCCGTGGGACCGATAAACTCATCTTT.

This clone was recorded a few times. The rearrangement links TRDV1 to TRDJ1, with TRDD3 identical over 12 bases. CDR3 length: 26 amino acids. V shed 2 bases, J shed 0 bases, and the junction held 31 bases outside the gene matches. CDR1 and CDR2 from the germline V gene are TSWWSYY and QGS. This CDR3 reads CALGESGKNPLGLYWGILSYTDKLIF. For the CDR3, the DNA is TGTGCTCTTGGGGAAAGCGGGAAGAACCCCCTCGGTCTGTACTGGGGGATACTTTCCTACACCGATAAACTCATCTTT.

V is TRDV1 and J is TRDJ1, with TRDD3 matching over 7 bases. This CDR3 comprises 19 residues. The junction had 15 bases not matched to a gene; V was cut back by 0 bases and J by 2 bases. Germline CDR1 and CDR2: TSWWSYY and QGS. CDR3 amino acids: CALGELFYWGQRETDKLIF. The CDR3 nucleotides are TGTGCTCTTGGGGAACTCTTCTACTGGGGCCAAAGGGAGACCGATAAACTCATCTTT.

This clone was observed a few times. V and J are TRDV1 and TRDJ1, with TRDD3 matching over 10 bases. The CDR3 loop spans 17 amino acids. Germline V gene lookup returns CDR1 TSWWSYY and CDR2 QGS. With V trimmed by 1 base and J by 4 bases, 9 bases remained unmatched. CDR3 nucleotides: TGTGCTCTTGGGGAACCAGTCTTTGGGGGATACAACGATAAACTCATCTTT. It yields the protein CALGEPVFGGYNDKLIF.

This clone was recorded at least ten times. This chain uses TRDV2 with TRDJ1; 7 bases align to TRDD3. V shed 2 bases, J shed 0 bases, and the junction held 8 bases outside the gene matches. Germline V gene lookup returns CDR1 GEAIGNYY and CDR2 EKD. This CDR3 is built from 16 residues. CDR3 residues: CACDIVVGEYTDKLIF. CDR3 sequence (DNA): TGTGCCTGTGACATCGTTGTGGGGGAGTACACCGATAAACTCATCTTT.

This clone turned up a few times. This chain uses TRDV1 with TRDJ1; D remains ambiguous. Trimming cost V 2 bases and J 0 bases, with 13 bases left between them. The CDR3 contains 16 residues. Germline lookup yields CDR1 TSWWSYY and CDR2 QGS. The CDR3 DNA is TGTGCTCTTGGGGAATTCGTTCGGGTGTACACCGATAAACTCATCTTT. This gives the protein CALGEFVRVYTDKLIF.

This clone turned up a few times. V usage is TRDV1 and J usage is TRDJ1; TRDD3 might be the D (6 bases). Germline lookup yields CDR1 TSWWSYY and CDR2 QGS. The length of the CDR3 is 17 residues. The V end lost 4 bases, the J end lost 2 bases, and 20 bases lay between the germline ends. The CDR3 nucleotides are TGTGCTCTTGGGGTGAGATTCGGGGGGGGAAGAACCGATAAACTCATCTTT. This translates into CALGVRFGGGRTDKLIF.

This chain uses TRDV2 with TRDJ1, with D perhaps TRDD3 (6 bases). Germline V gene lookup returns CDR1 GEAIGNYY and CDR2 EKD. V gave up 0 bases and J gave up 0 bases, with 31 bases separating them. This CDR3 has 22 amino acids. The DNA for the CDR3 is TGTGCCTGTGACACCGCACAGCCCCTCTTCTTAGTAATGGGGGTCTACACCGATAAACTCATCTTT. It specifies CACDTAQPLFLVMGVYTDKLIF.

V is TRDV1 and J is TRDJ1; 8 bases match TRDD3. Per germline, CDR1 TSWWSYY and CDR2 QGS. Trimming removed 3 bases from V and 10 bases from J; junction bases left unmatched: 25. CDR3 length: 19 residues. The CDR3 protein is CALGEGEAFCRTGGEALIF. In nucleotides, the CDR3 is TGTGCTCTTGGGGAGGGAGAGGCCTTCTGCCGTACTGGGGGCGAGGCACTCATCTTT.

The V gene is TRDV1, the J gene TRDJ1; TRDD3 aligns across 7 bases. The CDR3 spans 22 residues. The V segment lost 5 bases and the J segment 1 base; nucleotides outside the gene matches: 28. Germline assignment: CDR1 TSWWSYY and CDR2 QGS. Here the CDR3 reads CALGTRPRSLPGGWPSTDKLIF. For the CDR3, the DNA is TGTGCTCTTGGGACCAGACCCCGGTCCTTGCCTGGGGGGTGGCCGAGCACCGATAAACTCATCTTT.

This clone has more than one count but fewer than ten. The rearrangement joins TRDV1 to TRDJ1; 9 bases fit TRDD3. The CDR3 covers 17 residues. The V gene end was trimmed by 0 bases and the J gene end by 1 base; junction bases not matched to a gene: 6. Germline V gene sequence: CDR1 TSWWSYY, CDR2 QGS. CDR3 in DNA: TGTGCTCTTGGGGAACTTACGTCCTGGGGGATCACCGATAAACTCATCTTT. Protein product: CALGELTSWGITDKLIF.

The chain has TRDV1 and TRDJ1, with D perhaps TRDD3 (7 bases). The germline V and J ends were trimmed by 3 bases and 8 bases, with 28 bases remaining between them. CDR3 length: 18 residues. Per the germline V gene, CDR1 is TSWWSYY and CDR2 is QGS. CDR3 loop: CALGENRVLLGLRGKLIF. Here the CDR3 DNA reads TGTGCTCTTGGGGAGAATAGGGTCCTACTGGGGCTACGGGGAAAACTCATCTTT.

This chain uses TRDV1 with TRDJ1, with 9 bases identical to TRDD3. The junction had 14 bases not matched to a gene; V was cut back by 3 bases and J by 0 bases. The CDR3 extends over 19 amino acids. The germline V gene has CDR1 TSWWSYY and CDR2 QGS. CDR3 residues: CALGDRAVLGDIYTDKLIF. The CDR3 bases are TGTGCTCTTGGGGACCGTGCCGTACTGGGGGACATTTACACCGATAAACTCATCTTT.

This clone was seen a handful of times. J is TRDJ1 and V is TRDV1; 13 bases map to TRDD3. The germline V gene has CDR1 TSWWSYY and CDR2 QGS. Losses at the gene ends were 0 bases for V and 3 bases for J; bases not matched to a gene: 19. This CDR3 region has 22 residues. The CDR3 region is CALGELWVLGDTRIRRPDKLIF. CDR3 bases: TGTGCTCTTGGGGAACTTTGGGTACTGGGGGATACGCGTATCAGGCGGCCCGATAAACTCATCTTT.

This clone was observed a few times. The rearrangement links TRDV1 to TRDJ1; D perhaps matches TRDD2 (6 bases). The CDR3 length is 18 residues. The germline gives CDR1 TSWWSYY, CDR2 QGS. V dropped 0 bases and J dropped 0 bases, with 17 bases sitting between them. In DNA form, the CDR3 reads TGTGCTCTTGGGGAACTTCCTACGCCGAGGGGGGACACCGATAAACTCATCTTT. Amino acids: CALGELPTPRGDTDKLIF.

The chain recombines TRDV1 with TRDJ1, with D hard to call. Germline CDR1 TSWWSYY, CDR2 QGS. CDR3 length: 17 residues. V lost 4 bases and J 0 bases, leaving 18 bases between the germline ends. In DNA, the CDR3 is TGTGCTCTTGGGGCCCGATGTGGGAGGCCAAACACCGATAAACTCATCTTT. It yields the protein CALGARCGRPNTDKLIF.

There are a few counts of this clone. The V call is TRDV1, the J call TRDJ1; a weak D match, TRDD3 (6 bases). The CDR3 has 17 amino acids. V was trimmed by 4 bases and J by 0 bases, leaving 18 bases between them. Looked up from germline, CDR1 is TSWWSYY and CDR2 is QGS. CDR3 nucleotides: TGTGCTCTTGGGGGTTGTGGGGATGTCCCGTACACCGATAAACTCATCTTT. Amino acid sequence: CALGGCGDVPYTDKLIF.

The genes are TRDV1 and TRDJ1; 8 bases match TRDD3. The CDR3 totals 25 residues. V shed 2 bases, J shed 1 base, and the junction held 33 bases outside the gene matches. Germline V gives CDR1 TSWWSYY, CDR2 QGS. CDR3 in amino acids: CALGESDFYQRGTGGLTWATDKLIF. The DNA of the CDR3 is TGTGCTCTTGGGGAATCCGATTTCTACCAAAGGGGTACTGGGGGCCTTACCTGGGCCACCGATAAACTCATCTTT.

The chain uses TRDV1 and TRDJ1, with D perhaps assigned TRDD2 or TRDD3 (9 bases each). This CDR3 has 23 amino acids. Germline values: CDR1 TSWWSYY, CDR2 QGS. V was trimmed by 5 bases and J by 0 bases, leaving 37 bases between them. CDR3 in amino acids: CALGPRPAFLPSPGGSYTDKLIF. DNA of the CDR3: TGTGCTCTTGGGCCACGCCCGGCCTTCCTACCGTCCCCTGGGGGATCTTACACCGATAAACTCATCTTT.

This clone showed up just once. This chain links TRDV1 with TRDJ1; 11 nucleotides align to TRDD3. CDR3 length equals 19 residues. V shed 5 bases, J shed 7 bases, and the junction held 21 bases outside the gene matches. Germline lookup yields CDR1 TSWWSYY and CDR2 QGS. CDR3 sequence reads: CALGNPEGVLGDKGIKLIF. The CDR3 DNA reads TGTGCTCTTGGGAACCCCGAGGGTGTACTGGGGGATAAGGGGATTAAACTCATCTTT.

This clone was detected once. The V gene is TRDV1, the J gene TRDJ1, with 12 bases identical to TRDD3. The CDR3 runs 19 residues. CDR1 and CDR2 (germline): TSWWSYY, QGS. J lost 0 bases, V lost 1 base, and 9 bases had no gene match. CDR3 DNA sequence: TGTGCTCTTGGGGAACGTACTGGGGGATACAGGCGGTACACCGATAAACTCATCTTT. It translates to CALGERTGGYRRYTDKLIF.